The 7 T cell receptor beta chains below were found in one sample sequenced in a study of cytomegalovirus exposure and HLA in healthy donors. With 60 Vbeta and 13 Jbeta primers, the PCR was carried out. Profiled with immunoSEQ multiplex PCR; TCRdb holds only in-frame clones, not every one. This sample has about 160,000 clones, with 65% to 85% found just once. Input material: PBMCs. The source is a woman aged 45-60 years in good health and CMV-seropositive.

The DNA of the CDR3 is TGTGCCAGCAGTCGGTCACAGGGGGGAAACACCATATATTTT. This encodes CASSRSQGGNTIYF. The chain links TRBV6-5 to TRBJ1-3, with 7 bases identical to TRBD1. The V gene's germline CDR1 is MNHEY and CDR2 SVGAGI. The CDR3 is 14 amino acids. The trim removed 5 bases at V and 4 bases at J, leaving 5 bases unmatched.

Notes on this clone: Germline is not matched at one junction end, which may reflect a read error. The rearrangement uses TRBV7-7 and TRBJ2-1, with TRBD2 matching over 10 bases. The germline V gene encodes CDR1 SSHAT and CDR2 FNYEAQ (reference sequence). This CDR3 spans 16 amino acids. CDR3: CASSHNLAGAYNEQFF. The CDR3 coding sequence is TGTGCTAGCAGTCATAATCTAGCGGGAGCCTACAATGAGCAGTTCTTC.

V gene TRBV6-1 combines with J gene TRBJ1-4, with D maybe TRBD1 (6 bases). Trimming removed 6 bases from V and 7 bases from J, with 15 bases in between. The CDR3 runs 14 residues. CDR1 is MNHNS, CDR2 SASEGT, per germline. For the CDR3, the DNA is TGTGCCAGCAGCCCGGGGGGGGCGAGTGAAAAACTGTTTTTT. It yields the protein CASSPGGASEKLFF.

V and J are TRBV7-8 and TRBJ1-1, with D tentatively TRBD1 (5 bases). Germline V gene data show CDR1 as SGHVS and CDR2 as FQNEAQ. The CDR3 is 14 residues long. Between the trimmed V and J ends, which lost 3 bases and 0 bases, there was a span of 8 bases. The CDR3 reads CASSFGRVNTEAFF. CDR3 sequence (DNA): TGTGCCAGCAGCTTTGGCAGGGTGAACACTGAAGCTTTCTTT.

This chain uses TRBV4-2 with TRBJ1-1; 8 bases match TRBD1. Per the germline V gene, CDR1 is LGHNA and CDR2 is YNFKEQ. The V segment lost 4 bases and the J segment 4 bases; nucleotides outside the gene matches: 5. The length of the CDR3 is 14 residues. CDR3 loop: CASSRQTGGTEAFF. The CDR3 nucleotides read TGTGCCAGCAGCCGCCAAACAGGGGGCACTGAAGCTTTCTTT.

The V and J genes are TRBV5-5 and TRBJ1-4; 7 nucleotides match TRBD1. The CDR3 is made up of 14 amino acids. J gave up 8 bases and V 0 bases, and 4 bases lay outside the gene matches. The germline V gene encodes CDR1 SGHKS and CDR2 YYEKEE (reference sequence). DNA of the CDR3: TGTGCCAGCAGCTTGGAGGGGGCGCACGAAAAACTGTTTTTT. This translates into CASSLEGAHEKLFF.

V usage is TRBV4-1 and J usage is TRBJ2-1; 9 positions match TRBD2. Germline CDR1 and CDR2: MGHRA and YSYEKL. Trimming took 3 bases from V and 2 from J; bases not matched to a gene: 5. CDR3 length: 16 residues. The CDR3 region has the DNA TGCGCCAGCAGCCAGTCTAGCGGGATGACCTACAATGAGCAGTTCTTC. This translates into CASSQSSGMTYNEQFF.